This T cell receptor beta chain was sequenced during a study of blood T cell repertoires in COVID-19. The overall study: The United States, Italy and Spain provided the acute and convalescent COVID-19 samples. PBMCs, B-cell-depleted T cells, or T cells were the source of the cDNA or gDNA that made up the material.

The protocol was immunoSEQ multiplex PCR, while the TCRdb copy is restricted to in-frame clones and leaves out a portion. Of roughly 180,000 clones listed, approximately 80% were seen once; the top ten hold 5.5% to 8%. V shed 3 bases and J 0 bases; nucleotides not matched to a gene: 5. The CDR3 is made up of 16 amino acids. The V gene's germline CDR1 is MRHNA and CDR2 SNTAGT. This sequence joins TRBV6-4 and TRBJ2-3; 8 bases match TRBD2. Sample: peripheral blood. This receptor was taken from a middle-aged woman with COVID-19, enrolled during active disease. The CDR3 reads CASSDLAGSSTDTQYF. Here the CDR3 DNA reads TGTGCCAGCAGTGATTTAGCGGGGTCTAGCACAGATACGCAGTATTTT.